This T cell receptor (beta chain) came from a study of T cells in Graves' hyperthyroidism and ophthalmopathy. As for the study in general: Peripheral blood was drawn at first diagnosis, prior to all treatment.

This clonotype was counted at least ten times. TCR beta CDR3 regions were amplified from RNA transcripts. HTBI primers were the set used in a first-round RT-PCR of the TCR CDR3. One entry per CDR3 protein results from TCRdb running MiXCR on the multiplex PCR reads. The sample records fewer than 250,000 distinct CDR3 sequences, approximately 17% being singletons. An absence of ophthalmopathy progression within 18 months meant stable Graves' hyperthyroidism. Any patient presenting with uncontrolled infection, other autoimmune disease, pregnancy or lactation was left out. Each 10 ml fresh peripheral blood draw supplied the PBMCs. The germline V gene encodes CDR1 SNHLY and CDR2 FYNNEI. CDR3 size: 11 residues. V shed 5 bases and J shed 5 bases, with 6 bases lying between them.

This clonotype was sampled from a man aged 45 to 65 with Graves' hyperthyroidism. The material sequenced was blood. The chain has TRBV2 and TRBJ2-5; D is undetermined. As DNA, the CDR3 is TGTGCCAGCAGTATTAGGGAGACCCAGTACTTC. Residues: CASSIRETQYF.